This TCR beta chain derives from a study of cytomegalovirus exposure and HLA in healthy donors. Study background: An early data release held approximately 80 million unique TCRs from HLA-typed donors. Study-level results: One variant, a missense change in DCLRE1C, was linked in a later analysis to TCR beta V- and J-gene trimming. More than 15,000 TCR beta sequences were associated with HLA alleles at 0.05 false discovery rate in a later analysis.

Amplification used 60 Vbeta primers and 13 Jbeta primers. The protocol was immunoSEQ multiplex PCR, while the TCRdb copy is restricted to in-frame clones and leaves out a portion. The specimen's table records 180,000 or so clones. The CDR3 runs to 14 residues. V gave up 8 bases and J gave up 4 bases; unmatched junction bases: 9. The germline V gene has CDR1 MDHEN and CDR2 SYDVKM. Points on this clone: The antigen is unknown.

Material: PBMCs. The source of this sequence is a boy younger than 18 in good health and CMV-seronegative. J is TRBJ1-2 and V is TRBV28; TRBD1 matches at 8 bases. The CDR3 DNA sequence: TGTGCCAGCTACGGCAGGGGGCTTCGCTATGGCTACACCTTC. Translated, it gives CASYGRGLRYGYTF.